Here is one TCR beta chain with its context. Methods used by the authors: Amplifying reference gene primers gave estimates of nucleated cell counts. TCRdb's table, derived via immunoSEQ multiplex PCR, lists solely in-frame clones and lacks some. That table is the source of V, J and clone size, and D and trimming were worked out from the DNA. The sample includes around 210,000 clones, roughly 90% of them seen just once. V lost 2 bases to trimming and J lost 0 bases, with 35 bases between them. CDR1 and CDR2 (germline): GTSNPN, SVGIG (reference sequence). The CDR3 consists of 23 residues. Participants came from fewer than 25 US areas, aged about 18 to 89 years. Cohort assignment relied on participant-reported clinical history. Two negative PCRs, clearance, or symptom resolution were required of recovered Cohort 3 donors. These data are taken from a study of blood T cell repertoires in COVID-19.

The sample consisted of PBMCs or T cells enriched from blood (not recorded which). The receptor was isolated from a woman under 30 who had recovered from COVID-19. This chain joins TRBV30 and TRBJ1-5, with D maybe TRBD1 (6 bases). CDR3 nucleotides: TGTGCCTGGAGTTTTCGGGTGGGGGCCCAAAGCCCCCTAGATATTTATAGCAATCAGCCCCAGCATTTT. It encodes CAWSFRVGAQSPLDIYSNQPQHF.